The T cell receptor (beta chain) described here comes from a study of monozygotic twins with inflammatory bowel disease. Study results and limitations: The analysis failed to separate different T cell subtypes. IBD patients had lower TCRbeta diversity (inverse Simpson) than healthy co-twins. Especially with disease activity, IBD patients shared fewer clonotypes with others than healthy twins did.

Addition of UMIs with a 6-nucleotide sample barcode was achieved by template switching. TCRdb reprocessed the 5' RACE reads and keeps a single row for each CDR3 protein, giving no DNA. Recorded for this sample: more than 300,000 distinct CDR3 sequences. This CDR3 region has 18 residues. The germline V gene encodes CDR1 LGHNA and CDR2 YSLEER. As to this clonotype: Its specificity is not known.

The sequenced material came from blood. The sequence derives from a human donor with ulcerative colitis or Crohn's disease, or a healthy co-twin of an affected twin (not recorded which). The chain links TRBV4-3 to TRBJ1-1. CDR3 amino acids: CASSQDTPTAGSRTEAFF.